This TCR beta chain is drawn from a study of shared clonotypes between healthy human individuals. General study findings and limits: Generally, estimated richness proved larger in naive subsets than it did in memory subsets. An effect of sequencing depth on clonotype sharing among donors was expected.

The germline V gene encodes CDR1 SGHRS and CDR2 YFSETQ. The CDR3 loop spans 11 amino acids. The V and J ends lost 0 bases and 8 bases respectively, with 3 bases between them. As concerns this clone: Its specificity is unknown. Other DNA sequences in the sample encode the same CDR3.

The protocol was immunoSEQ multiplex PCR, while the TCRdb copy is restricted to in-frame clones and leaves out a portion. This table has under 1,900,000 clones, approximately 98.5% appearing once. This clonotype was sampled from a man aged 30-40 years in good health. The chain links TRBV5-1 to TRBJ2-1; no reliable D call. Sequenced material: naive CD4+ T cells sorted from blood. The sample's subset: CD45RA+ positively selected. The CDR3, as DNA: TGCGCCAGCAGCTTGGGGTATGAGCAGTTCTTC. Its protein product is CASSLGYEQFF.